The clone carrying this TCR beta chain was seen once. Stated time point: sample taken at primary tumor resection. Unsorted tumor, nontumor lung tissue or cryopreserved PBMC supplied the whole RNA. The data derive from a study of spatial heterogeneity in lung cancer. The library protocol tagged each TCR cDNA with a unique molecular identifier. TCRdb itself ran the 5' RACE reads through MiXCR, one entry per CDR3 protein. Found here are about 30,000 distinct CDR3 sequences, 8.4% of them singletons; the top ten hold about 34%. The material was PBMCs, obtained at surgery. This TCR came from a female donor with early-stage non-small cell lung cancer.

The chain's CDR3 is CASSLAPLGILAYEQYF. The CDR3 DNA reads TGTGCCAGCAGCTTAGCCCCACTCGGGATTCTTGCCTACGAGCAGTACTTC. The genes are TRBV7-9 and TRBJ2-7, with TRBD2 as a possible D gene (5 bases). Germline V gene lookup returns CDR1 SEHNR and CDR2 FQNEAQ (reference sequence). Trimming took off 0 bases at V and 2 bases at J, with 17 bases between the two ends. This CDR3 comprises 17 residues.